A selection of T cell receptor beta chains follows, all from one sample in a study of cytomegalovirus exposure and HLA in healthy donors. TCRdb keeps only in-frame clones here, not all; method: immunoSEQ multiplex PCR. The sample shows more than 95,000 clones, roughly four fifths of them seen only once. Sequencing was performed on PBMCs. These TCRs come from a man in his forties or fifties in good health and CMV-seronegative. Each CDR3 is given with its conserved first and last residue. Fields, in order: clone size, D gene, J gene, V gene, CDR3 DNA, CDR3 protein. D genes are given only for firm matches. Clone sizes are given selectively: once, few, many, or a class where the clone is expanded.

size: .
D: .
J: TRBJ2-3
V: TRBV27
DNA: TGTGCCAGCAGTTTTGGGGGGGCGGCAGATACGCAGTATTTT
CDR3: CASSFGGAADTQYF

size: .
D: .
J: TRBJ2-3
V: TRBV10-1
DNA: TGCGCCAGCAGTGAGTCCAGAGATACGCAGTATTTT
CDR3: CASSESRDTQYF

size: .
D: TRBD2
J: TRBJ2-1
V: TRBV18
DNA: TGTGCCAGCTCCCTAGGCCTCGGGGGGGCCGTCAATGAGCAGTTCTTC
CDR3: CASSLGLGGAVNEQFF

size: .
D: .
J: TRBJ1-4
V: TRBV4-1
DNA: TGCGCCAGCAGCCAAGATCTCGTAACTAATGAAAAACTGTTTTTT
CDR3: CASSQDLVTNEKLFF

size: .
D: TRBD1
J: TRBJ2-7
V: TRBV7-9
DNA: TGTGCCAGCAGCTACCGACAGGGGGAGCAGTACTTC
CDR3: CASSYRQGEQYF

size: .
D: .
J: TRBJ2-3
V: TRBV6-5
DNA: TGTGCCAGCAGTTACCGCGAACCCGCAGATACGCAGTATTTT
CDR3: CASSYREPADTQYF

size: .
D: .
J: TRBJ2-3
V: TRBV27
DNA: TGTGCCAGCACCCCCAGGGACTGGTTCACAGATACGCAGTATTTT
CDR3: CASTPRDWFTDTQYF

size: .
D: TRBD2
J: TRBJ2-7
V: TRBV2
DNA: TGTGCCAGCAGTGTAAATAGCGGGCGCTCCTACGAGCAGTACTTC
CDR3: CASSVNSGRSYEQYF

size: .
D: .
J: TRBJ2-1
V: TRBV2
DNA: TGTGCCAGCAGTGGGGGGAGGAATGAGCAGTTCTTC
CDR3: CASSGGRNEQFF

size: .
D: TRBD2
J: TRBJ2-1
V: TRBV14
DNA: TGTGCCAGCAGCCAAGATATTGCGGGGGGATACAATGAGCAGTTCTTC
CDR3: CASSQDIAGGYNEQFF

size: .
D: .
J: TRBJ2-1
V: TRBV19
DNA: TGTGCCAGTAGTATCCCCCAGGGTAACAATGAGCAGTTCTTC
CDR3: CASSIPQGNNEQFF

size: .
D: .
J: TRBJ2-2
V: TRBV7-3
DNA: TGTGCCAGCAGCTTAGTGGACAGGAACACCGGGGAGCTGTTTTTT
CDR3: CASSLVDRNTGELFF

size: few
D: .
J: TRBJ2-6
V: TRBV6-5
DNA: TGTGCCAGCAGTTACGGGAGCTCTGGGGCCAACGTCCTGACTTTC
CDR3: CASSYGSSGANVLTF

size: few
D: TRBD2
J: TRBJ2-1
V: TRBV30
DNA: TGTGCCTGGAGGCCCAGACTAGCGGGGGTCGGCCGGGGGAATGAGCAGTTCTTC
CDR3: CAWRPRLAGVGRGNEQFF

size: .
D: .
J: TRBJ2-5
V: TRBV4-3
DNA: TGCGCCAGCAGCCAAGGGGCCCCGTCGTACCAAGAGACCCAGTACTTC
CDR3: CASSQGAPSYQETQYF

size: .
D: TRBD2
J: TRBJ2-2
V: TRBV4-1
DNA: TGCGCCAGCAGCGGGGGAGGCGGGGGGGCCAGAAACACCGGGGAGCTGTTTTTT
CDR3: CASSGGGGGARNTGELFF

size: .
D: .
J: TRBJ1-4
V: TRBV28
DNA: TGTGCCAGCAGTTCTCCGGGACAAGAGAATGAAAAACTGTTTTTT
CDR3: CASSSPGQENEKLFF

size: .
D: .
J: TRBJ1-5
V: TRBV28
DNA: TGTGCCAGCAGTCCCGCGGCCCTCGGTGGTCAGCCCCAGCATTTT
CDR3: CASSPAALGGQPQHF

size: few
D: .
J: TRBJ1-2
V: TRBV7-9
DNA: TGTGCCAGCGGGTTGCAGGCCCGACCGTATTATGGCTACACCTTC
CDR3: CASGLQARPYYGYTF

size: .
D: TRBD1
J: TRBJ1-2
V: TRBV19
DNA: TGTGCCAGTAGTATACCCAGGACAGGAGGCTATGGCTACACCTTC
CDR3: CASSIPRTGGYGYTF

size: .
D: TRBD1
J: TRBJ1-2
V: TRBV7-6
DNA: TGTGCCAGCAGCCCCGACAGGGGCCAAGACGGCTACACCTTC
CDR3: CASSPDRGQDGYTF

size: once
D: .
J: TRBJ2-7
V: TRBV20-1
DNA: TGCAGTGCTATAGACAGCTACGAGCAGTACTTC
CDR3: CSAIDSYEQYF

size: .
D: .
J: TRBJ2-1
V: TRBV6-1
DNA: TGTGCCAGCAGCGGACAGAACAATGAGCAGTTCTTC
CDR3: CASSGQNNEQFF

size: .
D: TRBD1
J: TRBJ1-2
V: TRBV5-4
DNA: TGTGCCAGCAGCGCAATAGACAGGGGCGGAGGCTACACCTTC
CDR3: CASSAIDRGGGYTF

size: few
D: .
J: TRBJ2-7
V: TRBV7-9
DNA: TGTGCCACCCACGGGGTTTGGGACGAGCAGTACTTC
CDR3: CATHGVWDEQYF

size: .
D: .
J: TRBJ1-2
V: TRBV28
DNA: TGTGCCAGCAGTTTCAGGGGCTATGGCTACACCTTC
CDR3: CASSFRGYGYTF

size: .
D: .
J: TRBJ2-1
V: TRBV7-2
DNA: TGTGCCAGCAGCTTACAGGCCTACAATGAGCAGTTCTTC
CDR3: CASSLQAYNEQFF

size: .
D: .
J: TRBJ1-5
V: TRBV15
DNA: TGTGCCACCAGCAGTTTTAATAGCAATCAGCCCCAGCATTTT
CDR3: CATSSFNSNQPQHF

size: .
D: TRBD2
J: TRBJ2-7
V: TRBV7-9
DNA: TGTGCCAGCAGCCCGCGGCTAGCGGGGGAACACGAGCAGTACTTC
CDR3: CASSPRLAGEHEQYF

size: .
D: TRBD1
J: TRBJ2-7
V: TRBV6-5
DNA: TGTGCCAGCAGTTACTCCCAGGGGGCAGGCGAGCAGTACTTC
CDR3: CASSYSQGAGEQYF

size: .
D: TRBD2
J: TRBJ2-1
V: TRBV7-9
DNA: TGTGCCAGTCGTGGTAGCGGGAACTCCTACAATGAGCAGTTCTTC
CDR3: CASRGSGNSYNEQFF

size: few
D: .
J: TRBJ2-3
V: TRBV7-9
DNA: TGTGCCAGCAGCTCCGGGTCGGATACGCAGTATTTT
CDR3: CASSSGSDTQYF

size: few
D: TRBD1
J: TRBJ2-4
V: TRBV29-1
DNA: TGCAGCGTTGAAGTTGGGACAGAAGCCAAAAACATTCAGTACTTC
CDR3: CSVEVGTEAKNIQYF